These T cell receptor beta chains were read from a single sample in a study of blood T cell repertoires in COVID-19. Repertoires were generated with immunoSEQ multiplex PCR, while TCRdb's copy carries only in-frame clones and drops some. Among 270,000 or so clones listed, about 89% were seen once. Sequencing was carried out using peripheral blood. Source of these receptors: a man between 35 and 55 years old with active or convalescent COVID-19. Each CDR3 is given with its conserved first and last residue. The D gene is left open where the match is weak. Clone size is not always given. Where it is, it says once, few, many or a class for expanded clones.

d_call: .
clone_size: .
j_call: TRBJ1-1
v_call: TRBV4-1
cdr3_nt: TGCGCCAGCAGCCAAGCGTTCACAGCCGCATGGGAAGCTTTCTTT
cdr3_aa: CASSQAFTAAWEAFF

d_call: .
clone_size: .
j_call: TRBJ1-1
v_call: TRBV11-2
cdr3_nt: TGTGCCAGCAGCTTAGAGATAGGGGCCAACACTGAAGCTTTCTTT
cdr3_aa: CASSLEIGANTEAFF

d_call: .
clone_size: .
j_call: TRBJ1-4
v_call: TRBV20-1
cdr3_nt: TGCAGTGCTAGTTCAGGGATCGGAGAAAAACTGTTTTTT
cdr3_aa: CSASSGIGEKLFF

d_call: .
clone_size: .
j_call: TRBJ1-2
v_call: TRBV5-1
cdr3_nt: TGCGCCAGCAGCAGAAGCGACGCTAACTATGGCTACACCTTC
cdr3_aa: CASSRSDANYGYTF

d_call: .
clone_size: .
j_call: TRBJ1-6
v_call: TRBV6-5
cdr3_nt: TGTGCCAGCGGCTCGGGAAGTGGCTATAATTCACCCCTCCACTTT
cdr3_aa: CASGSGSGYNSPLHF

d_call: .
clone_size: .
j_call: TRBJ1-4
v_call: TRBV3-1/TRBV3-2
cdr3_nt: TGTGCCAGCAGCCAAACGCAGGGGACTAATGAAAAACTGTTTTTT
cdr3_aa: CASSQTQGTNEKLFF

d_call: TRBD1
clone_size: .
j_call: TRBJ2-3
v_call: TRBV18
cdr3_nt: TGTGCCAGCTCACCATCACAGGGGTCCACAGATACGCAGTATTTT
cdr3_aa: CASSPSQGSTDTQYF

d_call: TRBD1
clone_size: once
j_call: TRBJ1-3
v_call: TRBV28
cdr3_nt: TGTGCCAGCAGTTTAAGGACAGGGTCCCGCGGAAACACCATATATTTT
cdr3_aa: CASSLRTGSRGNTIYF

d_call: .
clone_size: .
j_call: TRBJ1-4
v_call: TRBV21-1
cdr3_nt: TGTGCCAGCAGAAAGGGGCGAAAGGGTGAAAAACTGTTTTTT
cdr3_aa: CASRKGRKGEKLFF

d_call: TRBD1
clone_size: .
j_call: TRBJ2-7
v_call: TRBV6-6
cdr3_nt: TGTGCCAGCCTCGGCGGCTGGACAGGGGGCTCCTACGAGCAGTACTTC
cdr3_aa: CASLGGWTGGSYEQYF

d_call: TRBD1
clone_size: .
j_call: TRBJ2-3
v_call: TRBV24-1
cdr3_nt: TGTGCCACCAGTGAGGGACAGGTGGCAGATACGCAGTATTTT
cdr3_aa: CATSEGQVADTQYF

d_call: .
clone_size: .
j_call: TRBJ1-2
v_call: TRBV19
cdr3_nt: TGTGCCAGTAGTCCCTATCTAAACTATGGCTACACCTTC
cdr3_aa: CASSPYLNYGYTF

d_call: .
clone_size: .
j_call: TRBJ2-4
v_call: TRBV24-1
cdr3_nt: TGTGCCCCTAGTGTCCGCGTGCTAGCCAAAAACATTCAGTACTTC
cdr3_aa: CAPSVRVLAKNIQYF

d_call: .
clone_size: .
j_call: TRBJ1-5
v_call: TRBV6-4
cdr3_nt: TGTGCCAGCAGTCTGGAGAGCAATCAGCCCCAGCATTTT
cdr3_aa: CASSLESNQPQHF

d_call: TRBD1
clone_size: .
j_call: TRBJ2-7
v_call: TRBV11-3
cdr3_nt: TGTGCCAGCAGCTTAGGACAGGGGGCGCGGGAGCAGTACTTC
cdr3_aa: CASSLGQGAREQYF

d_call: TRBD2
clone_size: .
j_call: TRBJ2-1
v_call: TRBV5-4
cdr3_nt: TGTGCCAGCAGCTTGCCCGCTAGCGGGAGTTCCCTCTTGTACAATGAGCAGTTCTTC
cdr3_aa: CASSLPASGSSLLYNEQFF

d_call: .
clone_size: .
j_call: TRBJ2-2
v_call: TRBV30
cdr3_nt: TGTGCCTGGACCGGGGGTTCTGACCCCGGGGAGCTGTTTTTT
cdr3_aa: CAWTGGSDPGELFF

d_call: .
clone_size: .
j_call: TRBJ2-3
v_call: TRBV9
cdr3_nt: TGTGCCAGCAGCGTCGGCGGATCCACAGATACGCAGTATTTT
cdr3_aa: CASSVGGSTDTQYF

d_call: TRBD2
clone_size: .
j_call: TRBJ2-1
v_call: TRBV2
cdr3_nt: TGTGCCAGCAGACCGTCCGGGACTAGCGGGGCCCCGTTCTTC
cdr3_aa: CASRPSGTSGAPFF

d_call: TRBD1
clone_size: .
j_call: TRBJ2-7
v_call: TRBV10-3
cdr3_nt: TGTGCCCTTGGGACAGGGTCCTACGAGCAGTACTTC
cdr3_aa: CALGTGSYEQYF

d_call: TRBD1
clone_size: .
j_call: TRBJ1-1
v_call: TRBV11-3
cdr3_nt: TGTGCCAGCAGCGGCCGGGACAGGGAAACTGAAGCTTTCTTT
cdr3_aa: CASSGRDRETEAFF

d_call: .
clone_size: .
j_call: TRBJ1-2
v_call: TRBV6-2/TRBV6-3
cdr3_nt: TGTGCCAGCAGTACCTGGACAGCCCGCTATGGCTACACCTTC
cdr3_aa: CASSTWTARYGYTF

d_call: .
clone_size: .
j_call: TRBJ2-2
v_call: TRBV5-4
cdr3_nt: TGTGCCAGCAGCTCGGGGACTCCTTCCTCCGGGGAGCTGTTTTTT
cdr3_aa: CASSSGTPSSGELFF

d_call: TRBD1
clone_size: .
j_call: TRBJ1-5
v_call: TRBV19
cdr3_nt: TGTGCCAGTAGGGGACAGGGGGTCAATCAGCCCCAGCATTTT
cdr3_aa: CASRGQGVNQPQHF

d_call: TRBD2
clone_size: once
j_call: TRBJ2-3
v_call: TRBV27
cdr3_nt: TGTGCCAGCAGTTCAACGGGACTAGCGGGGGGGGATACGCAGTATTTT
cdr3_aa: CASSSTGLAGGDTQYF

d_call: .
clone_size: .
j_call: TRBJ2-1
v_call: TRBV6-5
cdr3_nt: TGTGCGACCCTCGGGGGGCACGGTGAGCAGTTCTTC
cdr3_aa: CATLGGHGEQFF

d_call: .
clone_size: .
j_call: TRBJ2-7
v_call: TRBV9
cdr3_nt: TGTGCCAGCAGCGGTGAGACAGGCCCTTCCTACGAGCAGTACTTC
cdr3_aa: CASSGETGPSYEQYF

d_call: TRBD1
clone_size: .
j_call: TRBJ2-5
v_call: TRBV13
cdr3_nt: TGTGCCAGCAGCTGGAACAGGGGGGTTGAGACCCAGTACTTC
cdr3_aa: CASSWNRGVETQYF

d_call: .
clone_size: .
j_call: TRBJ1-2
v_call: TRBV4-1
cdr3_nt: TGCGCCAGCAGCCAAGGTCTGGGCTACACCTTC
cdr3_aa: CASSQGLGYTF

d_call: .
clone_size: .
j_call: TRBJ1-2
v_call: TRBV27
cdr3_nt: TGTGCCAGCAGTTTTGGAGGGAATGGCTACACCTTC
cdr3_aa: CASSFGGNGYTF

d_call: TRBD1
clone_size: .
j_call: TRBJ2-7
v_call: TRBV30
cdr3_nt: TGTGCCTGGCAGACAGGGGGATACGAGCAGTACTTC
cdr3_aa: CAWQTGGYEQYF